The entry below gives a single T cell receptor (beta chain) sequence along with its context. These data belong to a study of blood T cell repertoires in COVID-19. The data were produced by immunoSEQ multiplex PCR, yet TCRdb's version contains in-frame clones alone and is incomplete. There are fewer than 70,000 clones in the sample; 65% to 90% occur only once, and approximately 23% lies in the top ten. V was cut by 5 bases and J by 4 bases, with 21 bases left in between. Germline CDR1 reads SGHAT; CDR2 reads FQNNGV. The CDR3 consists of 16 residues. The TCR comes from a man between 45 and 60 years old with acute or convalescent COVID-19. Specimen: peripheral blood. V gene TRBV11-2 combines with J gene TRBJ2-7; TRBD1 might be the D (7 bases). In nucleotides, the CDR3 is TGTGCCAGCAGCCCGATCAATCGGCAGGGGGGATACGAGCAGTACTTC. Encoded protein: CASSPINRQGGYEQYF. Complete variable domain (other parts from reference TRBV11-2 and TRBJ2-7): EAGVAQSPRYKIIEKRQSVAFWCNPISGHATLYWYQQILGQGPKLLIQFQNNGVVDDSQLPKDRFSAERLKGVDSTLKIQPAKLEDSAVYLCASSPINRQGGYEQYFGPGTRLTVT.